This T cell receptor (beta chain) originates from a study of T-cell memory formation after mild COVID-19. TCRdb recomputed calls from the 5' RACE reads with MiXCR, one row per CDR3 protein. The table lists roughly 580,000 distinct CDR3 sequences, about 20% of them singletons, with more than 10% in the top ten. With regard to this clonotype: An end of the junction does not agree with germline; a read error may underlie this.

This CDR3 contains 15 residues. Germline CDR1 and CDR2: SGHDN and FVKESK. This receptor was identified in an adult woman who had mild COVID-19 (a few samples of this study predate the infection). Cell type and time point are not known. The chain carries TRBV14 and TRBJ2-7, with D tentatively TRBD1 (6 bases). Sequencing was carried out using PBMCs or a T cell subset sorted from them (not recorded which). Here the CDR3 DNA reads TGTGCCAGAAGCCAAGATGACGCAGGGGCCTACGAGCAGTACTTC. Translated: CARSQDDAGAYEQYF.